Listed below are T cell receptor beta chains from one sample, sequenced in a study of breast tumors, draining lymph nodes, adjacent tissues. Each CDR3 protein gets one entry after TCRdb re-called the multiplex PCR reads with MiXCR. Of 170,000 or so distinct CDR3 sequences detected, around a third appear once; the ten largest clones hold about 4.5%. The sample comprised axillary lymph node tissue. The receptors come from a female donor with breast cancer. Some clones in this sample may be carry-over from other donors' samples. Each CDR3 is given with its conserved first and last residue. D genes are given only for firm matches. A clone size is listed for some rows: how often the clone was seen (once, few, many), or a class if it is expanded.

V	J	D	size	CDR3	DNA
TRBV20-1	TRBJ2-3	NA	NA	CSARDGPTDTQYF	TGCAGTGCTAGAGATGGGCCCACAGATACGCAGTATTTT
TRBV7-2	TRBJ2-5	TRBD2	NA	CASSRTPQTSGGGEIF	TGTGCCAGCAGCCGAACACCTCAGACTAGCGGGGGAGGCGAAATCTTC
TRBV3-1	TRBJ1-2	NA	few	CASSLSGGHYTF	TGTGCCAGCAGCCTTAGTGGGGGGCACTACACCTTC
TRBV12-3/TRBV12-4	TRBJ1-4	TRBD1	many	CASSSYGTANNEKLFF	TGTGCCAGCAGTTCATACGGGACAGCTAATAATGAAAAACTGTTTTTT
TRBV20-1	TRBJ2-7	TRBD2	many	CSAPSPIIAGPHSYEQYF	TGCAGTGCCCCTTCCCCAATTATAGCGGGACCCCACTCCTACGAGCAGTACTTC
TRBV4-2	TRBJ2-2	NA	many	CASSRNAQGSNTGELFF	TGTGCCAGCAGCCGAAATGCACAGGGATCAAACACCGGGGAGCTGTTTTTT
TRBV14	TRBJ1-4	NA	NA	CASSPQGYGGGEKLFF	TGTGCCAGCAGTCCACAAGGTTATGGGGGAGGAGAAAAACTGTTTTTT
TRBV24-1	TRBJ2-3	NA	NA	CATRGQGGRGAANTQYF	TGTGCCACCAGGGGGCAGGGGGGGCGAGGGGCCGCCAACACGCAGTATTTT
TRBV6-6	TRBJ2-7	NA	many	CASSYEGNEQYF	TGTGCCAGCAGTTACGAGGGGAACGAGCAGTACTTC
TRBV6-5	TRBJ2-1	TRBD1	many	CASSLGQGNEQFF	TGTGCCAGCAGTCTGGGACAGGGCAATGAGCAGTTCTTC
TRBV19	TRBJ2-1	TRBD1	many	CASTGTGRLGHNEQFF	TGTGCCAGTACGGGGACAGGTAGATTGGGGCACAATGAGCAGTTCTTC
TRBV7-3	TRBJ2-3	NA	many	CASTVGPTTDTQYF	TGTGCCAGCACCGTAGGGCCAACCACAGATACGCAGTATTTT
TRBV6-5	TRBJ2-2	TRBD2	NA	CASSYDGLAKNTGELFF	TGTGCCAGCAGTTACGATGGACTAGCGAAGAACACCGGGGAGCTGTTTTTT
TRBV5-6	TRBJ2-1	NA	many	CASSLGPNNEQFF	TGTGCCAGCAGCTTGGGGCCCAACAATGAGCAGTTCTTC
TRBV11-3	TRBJ2-7	NA	NA	CASSSPITGHSYEQYF	TGTGCCAGCAGCTCACCCATTACAGGGCACTCCTACGAGCAGTACTTC
TRBV10-3	TRBJ2-5	TRBD1	NA	CAIGDRGETQYF	TGTGCCATCGGGGACAGGGGAGAGACCCAGTACTTC
TRBV29-1	TRBJ1-1	NA	NA	CSVRTISNAEAFF	TGCAGCGTCAGGACGATCTCGAACGCTGAAGCTTTCTTT
TRBV12-3/TRBV12-4	TRBJ1-2	NA	few	CASSFSGTGYAF	TGTGCCAGCAGTTTTTCTGGGACCGGCTACGCCTTC
TRBV2	TRBJ1-5	NA	many	CASRLGPENQPQHF	TGTGCCAGCAGATTGGGACCAGAGAATCAGCCCCAGCATTTT
TRBV9	TRBJ2-1	NA	many	CASSVGAAGADRQFF	TGTGCCAGCAGCGTAGGTGCCGCGGGGGCGGACCGGCAGTTCTTC
TRBV9	TRBJ2-7	TRBD1	NA	CARAKDRGYEQYF	TGTGCTAGAGCGAAGGACAGGGGCTACGAGCAGTACTTC
TRBV12-5	TRBJ2-1	TRBD2	NA	CASPTGRDPNEQFF	TGTGCTAGTCCCACCGGGAGGGATCCCAATGAGCAGTTCTTC
TRBV5-1	TRBJ2-5	TRBD1	many	CASSETGMYQETQYF	TGCGCCAGCAGCGAGACAGGGATGTACCAAGAGACCCAGTACTTC
TRBV6-6	TRBJ2-4	NA	NA	CASSYSQANIQYF	TGTGCCAGCAGTTACTCACAAGCGAACATTCAGTACTTC
TRBV11-2	TRBJ1-4	TRBD1	NA	CASSFMTQGQRNEKLFF	TGTGCCAGCAGCTTTATGACTCAGGGACAGCGTAATGAAAAACTGTTTTTT
TRBV14	TRBJ2-5	NA	many	CASSQDGGSGRIQETQYF	TGTGCCAGCAGCCAAGATGGGGGGAGTGGGAGAATTCAAGAGACCCAGTACTTC
TRBV10-1	TRBJ2-7	NA	many	CASSVGNRVPYEQYF	TGCGCCAGCAGTGTAGGAAACAGGGTCCCCTACGAGCAGTACTTC
TRBV7-9	TRBJ1-6	NA	NA	CASSSLPTGTSASPLHF	TGTGCCAGCAGCTCTCTCCCCACCGGGACTAGCGCTTCCCCCCTCCACTTT
TRBV14	TRBJ1-6	NA	NA	CASSQENLAGGFSYNSPLHF	TGTGCCAGCAGCCAAGAGAATCTAGCGGGGGGCTTCTCCTATAATTCACCCCTCCACTTT
TRBV29-1	TRBJ1-3	NA	NA	CSVVGLDGYTIYF	TGCAGCGTTGTTGGCTTAGATGGCTACACCATATATTTT
TRBV12-3/TRBV12-4	TRBJ2-5	NA	many	CASSSTRNQGETQYF	TGTGCCAGCAGTTCAACTAGGAACCAGGGGGAGACCCAGTACTTC
TRBV7-9	TRBJ2-5	TRBD1	NA	CASSSLDGTGGQETQYF	TGTGCCAGCAGCTCCCTGGACGGGACAGGGGGCCAAGAGACCCAGTACTTC
TRBV2	TRBJ2-5	TRBD1	many	CASSEGQGAGETQYF	TGTGCCAGCAGTGAAGGGCAGGGGGCTGGGGAGACCCAGTACTTC
TRBV2	TRBJ1-5	NA	many	CASSFTPLNQPQHF	TGTGCCAGCAGTTTCACACCGCTCAATCAGCCCCAGCATTTT
TRBV4-1	TRBJ1-1	TRBD1	few	CASSQDWPGGGGTEAFF	TGCGCCAGCAGCCAAGATTGGCCAGGGGGAGGGGGCACTGAAGCTTTCTTT
TRBV15	TRBJ1-2	NA	many	CATSRDRAGAGAWGYTF	TGTGCCACCAGCAGAGATCGGGCCGGGGCAGGGGCGTGGGGCTACACCTTC
TRBV14	TRBJ1-3	NA	many	CASSSGLLPSGNTIYF	TGTGCCAGCAGCTCCGGACTGCTACCCTCTGGAAACACCATATATTTT
TRBV2	TRBJ1-1	TRBD1	few	CASPTTGEGTEAFF	TGTGCCAGCCCGACAACAGGGGAAGGCACTGAAGCTTTCTTT
TRBV30	TRBJ2-7	TRBD2	many	CAWIPSGGTYEQYF	TGTGCCTGGATACCTAGCGGGGGGACCTACGAGCAGTACTTC
TRBV3-1	TRBJ2-3	TRBD2	many	CASSQGPGGPGNTQYF	TGTGCCAGCAGCCAAGGTCCGGGAGGGCCGGGGAATACGCAGTATTTT
TRBV10-3	TRBJ1-2	NA	many	CATQTRNYGYTF	TGTGCCACACAAACAAGGAACTATGGCTACACCTTC
TRBV5-5	TRBJ1-2	NA	many	CASSSSGTGKGSNYGYTF	TGTGCCAGCAGCTCCTCCGGGACCGGAAAGGGATCTAACTATGGCTACACCTTC
TRBV7-9	TRBJ2-7	NA	NA	CASSLLGGPPYEQYF	TGTGCCAGCAGCTTATTAGGGGGACCACCCTACGAGCAGTACTTC
TRBV6-6	TRBJ2-7	TRBD2	many	CASVRDNSGPYEQYF	TGTGCCAGCGTCCGAGATAATAGCGGGCCCTACGAGCAGTACTTC
TRBV6-5	TRBJ2-5	NA	many	CASSPSGWQETQYF	TGTGCCAGCAGTCCCTCGGGGTGGCAAGAGACCCAGTACTTC
TRBV20-1	TRBJ2-2	NA	many	CSARDLTGLGGELFF	TGCAGTGCTAGAGACCTTACAGGGCTGGGCGGGGAGCTGTTTTTT
TRBV7-9	TRBJ2-7	NA	once	CASTGLKGYEQYF	TGTGCCAGCACGGGACTTAAGGGCTACGAGCAGTACTTC